This T cell receptor (beta chain) is drawn from a study of identical twins. V lost 4 bases and J lost 3, with 19 bases in between. The V gene's germline CDR1 is DFQATT and CDR2 SNEGSKA (reference sequence). The CDR3 has 15 residues. TCRdb reprocessed the 5' RACE reads via MiXCR and lists one record per CDR3 protein. The repertoire holds a few hundred thousand distinct CDR3 sequences, about 15% seen once, with 0.44% in the top ten. A few counts support this clonotype. Its target is not known. Whole-study findings and limits: Out-of-frame TCR alpha sharing observed in monozygotic twins exceeded model estimates. Findings depended on cross-sectional statistics rather than tracking the same donors.

These data were also reused for a study on yellow fever vaccine responses in identical twins.

The chain uses TRBV20-1 and TRBJ2-7, with TRBD2 as a possible D gene (7 bases). Sequenced: CD4+ T cells sorted from blood. This sequence originates from a woman between 18 and 29 years old in good health. CDR3 in amino acids: CSANSRGGGFYEQYV. CDR3 in DNA: TGCAGTGCTAACAGTAGGGGGGGAGGATTCTACGAGCAGTACGTC.